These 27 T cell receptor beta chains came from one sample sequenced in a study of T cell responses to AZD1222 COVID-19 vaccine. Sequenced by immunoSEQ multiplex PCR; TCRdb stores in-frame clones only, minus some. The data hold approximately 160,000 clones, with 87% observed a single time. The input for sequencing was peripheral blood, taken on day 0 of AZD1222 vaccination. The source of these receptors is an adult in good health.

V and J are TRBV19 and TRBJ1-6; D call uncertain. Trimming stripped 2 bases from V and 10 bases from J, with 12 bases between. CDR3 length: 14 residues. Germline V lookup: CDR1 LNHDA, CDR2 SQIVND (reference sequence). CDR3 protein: CASSISQVYSPLHF. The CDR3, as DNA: TGTGCCAGTAGTATATCTCAGGTATACTCACCCCTCCACTTT.

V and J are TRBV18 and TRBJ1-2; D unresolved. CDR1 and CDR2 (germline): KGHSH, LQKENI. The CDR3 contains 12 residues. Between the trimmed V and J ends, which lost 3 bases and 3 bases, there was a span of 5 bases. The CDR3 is CASSPHDYGYTF. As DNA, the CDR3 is TGTGCCAGCTCACCGCACGACTATGGCTACACCTTC.

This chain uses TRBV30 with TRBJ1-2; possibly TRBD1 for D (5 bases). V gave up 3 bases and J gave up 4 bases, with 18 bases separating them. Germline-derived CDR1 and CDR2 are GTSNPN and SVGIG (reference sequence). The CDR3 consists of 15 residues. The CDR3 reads CAWSTSPGTAYGYTF. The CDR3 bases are TGTGCCTGGAGCACTTCCCCGGGGACTGCCTATGGCTACACCTTC.

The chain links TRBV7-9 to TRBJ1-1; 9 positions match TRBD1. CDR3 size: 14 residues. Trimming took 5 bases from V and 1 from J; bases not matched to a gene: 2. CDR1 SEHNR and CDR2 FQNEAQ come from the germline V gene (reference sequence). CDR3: CASSKTGGNTEAFF. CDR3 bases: TGTGCCAGCAGCAAGACAGGGGGGAACACTGAAGCTTTCTTT.

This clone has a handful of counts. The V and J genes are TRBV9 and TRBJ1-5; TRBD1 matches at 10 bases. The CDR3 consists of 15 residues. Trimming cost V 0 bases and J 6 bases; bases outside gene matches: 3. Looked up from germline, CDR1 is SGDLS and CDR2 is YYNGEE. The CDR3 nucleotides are TGTGCCAGCAGCGTAGGGACAGGGGGGCTTCAGCCCCAGCATTTT. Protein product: CASSVGTGGLQPQHF. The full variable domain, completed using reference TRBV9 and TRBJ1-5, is DSGVTQTPKHLITATGQRVTLRCSPRSGDLSVYWYQQSLDQGLQFLIQYYNGEERAKGNILERFSAQQFPDLHSELNLSSLELGDSALYFCASSVGTGGLQPQHFGDGTRLSIL.

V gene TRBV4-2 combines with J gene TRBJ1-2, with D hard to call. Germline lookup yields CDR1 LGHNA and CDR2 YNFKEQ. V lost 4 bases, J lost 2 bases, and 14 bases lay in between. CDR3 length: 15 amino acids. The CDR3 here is CASSPSIYLNYGYTF. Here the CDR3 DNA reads TGTGCCAGCAGCCCCTCTATCTATTTGAACTATGGCTACACCTTC.

As DNA, the CDR3 is TGCAGTGCCGGGTACTCCTACGAGCAGTACTTC. Translation gives CSAGYSYEQYF. This rearrangement joins TRBV20-1 to TRBJ2-7, with D uncertain. Germline CDR1 is DFQATT and CDR2 is SNEGSKA (reference sequence). The CDR3 loop spans 11 amino acids. V was clipped by 6 bases and J by 0 bases, with 6 bases between them.

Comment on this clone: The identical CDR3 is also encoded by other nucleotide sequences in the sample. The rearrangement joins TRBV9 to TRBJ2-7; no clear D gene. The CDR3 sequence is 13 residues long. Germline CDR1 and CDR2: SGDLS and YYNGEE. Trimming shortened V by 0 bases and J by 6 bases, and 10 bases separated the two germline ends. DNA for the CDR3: TGTGCCAGCAGCGTAGCTTACGAGCGCGAGCAGTACTTC. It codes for CASSVAYEREQYF.

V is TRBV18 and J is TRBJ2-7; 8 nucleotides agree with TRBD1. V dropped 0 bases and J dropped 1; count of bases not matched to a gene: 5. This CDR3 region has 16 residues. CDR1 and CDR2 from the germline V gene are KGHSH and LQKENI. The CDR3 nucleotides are TGTGCCAGCTCACCACCACCGAACAGGGGGTCCTACGAGCAGTACTTC. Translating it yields CASSPPPNRGSYEQYF.

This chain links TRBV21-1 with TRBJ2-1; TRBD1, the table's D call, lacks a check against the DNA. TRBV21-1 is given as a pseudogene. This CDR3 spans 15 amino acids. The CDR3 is CASSARGLTLNEQFF. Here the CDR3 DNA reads TGTGCCAGCAGCGCCAGGGGTCTGACCCTCAATGAGCAGTTCTTC.

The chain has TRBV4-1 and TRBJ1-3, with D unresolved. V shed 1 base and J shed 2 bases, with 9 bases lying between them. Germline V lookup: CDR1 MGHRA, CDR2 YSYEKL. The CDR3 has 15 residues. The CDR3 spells CASSQAGNPGNTIYF. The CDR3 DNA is TGCGCCAGCAGCCAAGCCGGGAATCCTGGAAACACCATATATTTT.

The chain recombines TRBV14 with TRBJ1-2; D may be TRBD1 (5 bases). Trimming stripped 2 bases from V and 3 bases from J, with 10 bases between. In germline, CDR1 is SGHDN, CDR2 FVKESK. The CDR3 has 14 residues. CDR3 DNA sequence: TGTGCCAGCAGCCAATCTGACAGATACTATGGCTACACCTTC. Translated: CASSQSDRYYGYTF.

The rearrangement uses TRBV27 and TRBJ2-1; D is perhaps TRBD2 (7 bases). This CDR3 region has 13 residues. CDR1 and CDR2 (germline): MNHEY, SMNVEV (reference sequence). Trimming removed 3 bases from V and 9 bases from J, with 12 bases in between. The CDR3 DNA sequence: TGTGCCAGCAGTTTTGGGGGGGGGCGTGAGCAGTTCTTC. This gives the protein CASSFGGGREQFF.

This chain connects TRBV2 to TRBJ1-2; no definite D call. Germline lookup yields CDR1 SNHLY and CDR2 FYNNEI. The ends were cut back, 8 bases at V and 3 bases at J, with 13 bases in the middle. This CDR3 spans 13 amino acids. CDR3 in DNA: TGTGCCAGCTTCGGTGACACCTACTATGGCTACACCTTC. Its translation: CASFGDTYYGYTF.

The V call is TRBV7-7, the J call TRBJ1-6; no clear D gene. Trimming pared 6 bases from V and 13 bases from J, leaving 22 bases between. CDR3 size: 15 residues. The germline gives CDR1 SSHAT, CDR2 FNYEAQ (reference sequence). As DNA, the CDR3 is TGTGCCAGCAGTCCCAGACCTACCCCGAGTGGGCCCCTCCACTTT. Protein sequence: CASSPRPTPSGPLHF.

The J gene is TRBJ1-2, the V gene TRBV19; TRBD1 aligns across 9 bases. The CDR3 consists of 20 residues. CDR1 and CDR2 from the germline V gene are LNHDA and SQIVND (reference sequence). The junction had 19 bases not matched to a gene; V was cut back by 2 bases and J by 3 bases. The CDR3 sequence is CASSIKPHRDRASGDYGYTF. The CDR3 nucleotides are TGTGCCAGTAGTATAAAACCTCATCGGGACAGGGCATCTGGAGACTATGGCTACACCTTC.

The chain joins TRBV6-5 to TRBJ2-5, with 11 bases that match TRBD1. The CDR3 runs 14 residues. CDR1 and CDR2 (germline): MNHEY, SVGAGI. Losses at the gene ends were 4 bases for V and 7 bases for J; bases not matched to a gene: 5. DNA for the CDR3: TGTGCCAGCAGTTCATCCGGGACAGGGGGGACCCAGTACTTC. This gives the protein CASSSSGTGGTQYF.

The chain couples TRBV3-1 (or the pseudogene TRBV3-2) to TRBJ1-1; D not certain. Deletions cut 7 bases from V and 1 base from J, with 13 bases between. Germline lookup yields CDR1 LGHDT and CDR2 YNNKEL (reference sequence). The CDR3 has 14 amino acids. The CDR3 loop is CASTGRATNTEAFF. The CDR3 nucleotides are TGTGCCAGCACAGGACGCGCTACGAACACTGAAGCTTTCTTT.

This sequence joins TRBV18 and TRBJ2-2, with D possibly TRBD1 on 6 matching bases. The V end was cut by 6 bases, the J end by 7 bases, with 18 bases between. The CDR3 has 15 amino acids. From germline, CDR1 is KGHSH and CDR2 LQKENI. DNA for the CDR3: TGTGCCAGCTCCCTCCTTGGACAGTCTAGCGGGGAGCTGTTTTTT. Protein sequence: CASSLLGQSSGELFF.

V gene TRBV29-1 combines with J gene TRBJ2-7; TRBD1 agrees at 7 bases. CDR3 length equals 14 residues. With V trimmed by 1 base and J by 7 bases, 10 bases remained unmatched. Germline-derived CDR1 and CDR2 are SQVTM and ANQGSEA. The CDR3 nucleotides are TGCAGCGTTGAAGCGACAGGGACCTCGGCGGAGCAGTACTTC. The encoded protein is CSVEATGTSAEQYF.

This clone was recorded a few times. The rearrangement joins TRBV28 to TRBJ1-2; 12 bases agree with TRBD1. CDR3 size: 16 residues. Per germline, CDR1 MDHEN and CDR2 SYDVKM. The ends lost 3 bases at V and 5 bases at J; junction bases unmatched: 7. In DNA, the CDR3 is TGTGCCAGCAGTTTCGGGACAGGGGGCGGACTTTATGGCTACACCTTC. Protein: CASSFGTGGGLYGYTF.

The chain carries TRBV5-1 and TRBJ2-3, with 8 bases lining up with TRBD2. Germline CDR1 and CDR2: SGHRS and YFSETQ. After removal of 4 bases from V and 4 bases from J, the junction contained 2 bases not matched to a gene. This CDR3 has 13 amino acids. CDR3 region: CASSPGGSDTQYF. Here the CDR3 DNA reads TGCGCCAGCAGCCCGGGGGGGTCAGATACGCAGTATTTT.

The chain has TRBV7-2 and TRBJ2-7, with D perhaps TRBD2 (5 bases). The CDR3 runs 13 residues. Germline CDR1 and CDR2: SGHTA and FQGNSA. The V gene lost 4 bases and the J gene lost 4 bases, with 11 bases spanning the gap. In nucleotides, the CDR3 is TGTGCCAGCAGCTACGGGGTGAGTTACGAGCAGTACTTC. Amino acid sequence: CASSYGVSYEQYF.

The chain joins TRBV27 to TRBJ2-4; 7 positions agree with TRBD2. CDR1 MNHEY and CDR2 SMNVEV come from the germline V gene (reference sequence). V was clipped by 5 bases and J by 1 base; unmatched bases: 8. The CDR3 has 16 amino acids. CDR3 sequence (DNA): TGTGCCAGCAGTCTCGGACTAGATACGGCCAAAAACATTCAGTACTTC. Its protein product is CASSLGLDTAKNIQYF.

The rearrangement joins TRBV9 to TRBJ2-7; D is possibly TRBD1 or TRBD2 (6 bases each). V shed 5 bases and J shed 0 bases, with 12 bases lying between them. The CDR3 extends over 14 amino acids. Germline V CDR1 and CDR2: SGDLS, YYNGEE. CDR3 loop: CASSRGATSYEQYF. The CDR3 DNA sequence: TGTGCCAGCAGTAGGGGGGCTACCTCCTACGAGCAGTACTTC.

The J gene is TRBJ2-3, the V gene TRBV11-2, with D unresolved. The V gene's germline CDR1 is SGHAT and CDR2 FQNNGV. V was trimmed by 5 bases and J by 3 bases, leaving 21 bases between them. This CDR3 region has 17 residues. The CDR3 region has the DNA TGTGCCAGCAGCCCGTCCGGTTCAGTCGGTCCGACAGATACGCAGTATTTT. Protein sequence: CASSPSGSVGPTDTQYF.

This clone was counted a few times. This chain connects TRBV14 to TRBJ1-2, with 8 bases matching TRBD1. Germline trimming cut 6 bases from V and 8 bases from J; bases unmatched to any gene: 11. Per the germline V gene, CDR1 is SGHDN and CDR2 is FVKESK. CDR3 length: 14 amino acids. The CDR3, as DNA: TGTGCCAGCAGTCACAGGGGGGGGATATCGGGCTACACCTTC. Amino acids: CASSHRGGISGYTF.